The T cell receptor beta chain under discussion was sequenced for a study of blood T cell repertoires in COVID-19. Study members were between 18 and 89 years old and lived in over 20 US regions. Sequenced by immunoSEQ multiplex PCR; TCRdb stores in-frame clones only, minus some. This table holds fewer than 300,000 clones, approximately 90% found once. The V gene end was trimmed by 0 bases and the J gene end by 7 bases; junction bases not matched to a gene: 7. The CDR3 is 16 residues long. Germline values: CDR1 LNHDA, CDR2 SQIVND (reference sequence). Sequencing input: PBMCs or T cells enriched from blood (not recorded which). The chain links TRBV19 to TRBJ1-5, with TRBD1 matching 9 bases. This TCR was sampled from a man aged 35 to 55 who had recovered from COVID-19. CDR3 residues: CASSIEKGQGGQPQHF. DNA of the CDR3: TGTGCCAGTAGTATAGAAAAGGGACAGGGAGGACAGCCCCAGCATTTT.